This T cell receptor beta chain was captured in a study of cytomegalovirus exposure and HLA in healthy donors. PCR employed 60 Vbeta and 13 Jbeta primers. Repertoires were generated with immunoSEQ multiplex PCR, while TCRdb's copy carries only in-frame clones and drops some. The table has 140,000 to 150,000 clones, about 83% seen once. General study points: For most TCR sequences rarity was the rule, although some public TCRs occurred in many donors. Using a false discovery rate of 0.05, a later analysis showed that 16,000 or so TCR beta sequences were associated with HLA alleles. Reportedly, TCR beta sequences accurately predicted HLA-A and HLA-B alleles in most subjects. Other equally common chains were less clonally expanded than HLA-associated TCR beta chains, a later analysis showed.

For this clone: Its specificity is unknown.

The CDR3 has 14 amino acids. V was trimmed by 2 bases and J by 9 bases, leaving 12 bases between them. Germline assignment: CDR1 SGDLS and CDR2 YYNGEE. The TCR originated in a man aged 35 to 55 in good health and CMV-seropositive. This chain connects TRBV9 to TRBJ1-6; D possibly corresponds to TRBD1 (6 bases). Specimen: PBMCs. The CDR3 sequence: CASSVGPGVSPLHF. Here the CDR3 DNA reads TGTGCCAGCAGCGTCGGCCCAGGGGTTTCACCCCTCCACTTT.